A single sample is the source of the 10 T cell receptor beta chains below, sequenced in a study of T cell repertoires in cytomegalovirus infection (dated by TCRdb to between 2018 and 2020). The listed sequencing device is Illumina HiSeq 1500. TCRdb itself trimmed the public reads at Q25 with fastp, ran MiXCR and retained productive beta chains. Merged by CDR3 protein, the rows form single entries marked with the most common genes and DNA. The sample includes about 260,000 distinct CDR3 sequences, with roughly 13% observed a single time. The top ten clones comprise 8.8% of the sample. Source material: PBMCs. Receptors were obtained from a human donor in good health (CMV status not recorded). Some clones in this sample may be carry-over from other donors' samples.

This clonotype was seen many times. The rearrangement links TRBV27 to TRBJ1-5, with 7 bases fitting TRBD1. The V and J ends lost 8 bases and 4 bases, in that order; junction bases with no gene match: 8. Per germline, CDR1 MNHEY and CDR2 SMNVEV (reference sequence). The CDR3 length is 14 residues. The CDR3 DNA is TGTGCCAGCTCGAAGACAGGGAGTAATCAGCCCCAGCATTTT. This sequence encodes CASSKTGSNQPQHF.

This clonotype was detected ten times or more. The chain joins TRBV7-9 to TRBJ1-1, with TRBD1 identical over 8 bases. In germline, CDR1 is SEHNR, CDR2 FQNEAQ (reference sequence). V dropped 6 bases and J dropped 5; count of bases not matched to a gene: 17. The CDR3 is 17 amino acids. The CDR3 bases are TGTGCCAGCAGTAATCGGCAGGGGGCTTACCTAGGAACTGAAGCTTTCTTT. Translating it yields CASSNRQGAYLGTEAFF.

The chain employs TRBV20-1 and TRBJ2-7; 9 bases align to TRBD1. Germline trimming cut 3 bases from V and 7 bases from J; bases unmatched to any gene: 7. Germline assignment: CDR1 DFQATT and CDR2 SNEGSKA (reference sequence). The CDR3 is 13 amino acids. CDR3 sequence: CSARGQGREEQYF. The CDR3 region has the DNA TGCAGTGCTAGGGGACAGGGACGGGAAGAGCAGTACTTC.

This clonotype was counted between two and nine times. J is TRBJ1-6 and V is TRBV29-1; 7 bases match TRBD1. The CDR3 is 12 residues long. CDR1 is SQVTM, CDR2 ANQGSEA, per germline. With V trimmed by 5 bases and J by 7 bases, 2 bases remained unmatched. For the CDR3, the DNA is TGCAGCGTTCAACAGGGGAATTCACCCCTCCACTTT. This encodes CSVQQGNSPLHF.

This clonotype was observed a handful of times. In DNA form, the CDR3 reads TGCAGCGTGCTAGACCTCATGAACACTGAAGCTTTCTTT. Translation: CSVLDLMNTEAFF. V gene TRBV29-1 combines with J gene TRBJ1-1; no reliable D call. V dropped 6 bases and J dropped 0 bases, with 11 bases sitting between them. The CDR3 loop spans 13 amino acids. Germline values: CDR1 SQVTM, CDR2 ANQGSEA. Full variable domain (remainder filled in from reference TRBV29-1 and TRBJ1-1): SAVISQKPSRDICQRGTSLTIQCQVDSQVTMMFWYRQQPGQSLTLIATANQGSEATYESGFVIDKFPISRPNLTFSTLTVSNMSPEDSSIYLCSVLDLMNTEAFFGQGTRLTVV.

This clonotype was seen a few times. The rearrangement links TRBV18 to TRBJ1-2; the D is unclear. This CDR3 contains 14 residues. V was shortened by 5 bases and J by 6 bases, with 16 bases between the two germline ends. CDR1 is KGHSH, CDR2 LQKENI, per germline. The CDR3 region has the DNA TGTGCCAGCTCAGGAACCGGGCTGCGGAATGGCTACACCTTC. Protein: CASSGTGLRNGYTF.

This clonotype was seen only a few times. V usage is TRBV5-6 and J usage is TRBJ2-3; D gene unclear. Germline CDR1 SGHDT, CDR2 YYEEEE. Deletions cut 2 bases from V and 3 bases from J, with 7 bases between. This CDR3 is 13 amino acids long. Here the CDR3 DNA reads TGTGCCAGCAGCTTCCCGGGTACAGATACGCAGTATTTT. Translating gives CASSFPGTDTQYF.

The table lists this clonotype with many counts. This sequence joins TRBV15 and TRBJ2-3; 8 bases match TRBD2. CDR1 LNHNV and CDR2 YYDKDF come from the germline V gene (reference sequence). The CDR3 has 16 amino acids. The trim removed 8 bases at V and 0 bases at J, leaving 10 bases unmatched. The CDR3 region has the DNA TGTGCCACCTCTACGGGGGGGCGGGGTAGCACAGATACGCAGTATTTT. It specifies CATSTGGRGSTDTQYF.

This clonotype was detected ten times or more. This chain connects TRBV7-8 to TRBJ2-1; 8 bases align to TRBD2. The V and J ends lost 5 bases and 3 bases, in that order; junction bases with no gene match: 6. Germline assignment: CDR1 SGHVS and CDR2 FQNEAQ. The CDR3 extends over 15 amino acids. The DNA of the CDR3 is TGTGCCAGCAGCCCAATTAGCGGGAACTACAATGAGCAGTTCTTC. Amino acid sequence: CASSPISGNYNEQFF.

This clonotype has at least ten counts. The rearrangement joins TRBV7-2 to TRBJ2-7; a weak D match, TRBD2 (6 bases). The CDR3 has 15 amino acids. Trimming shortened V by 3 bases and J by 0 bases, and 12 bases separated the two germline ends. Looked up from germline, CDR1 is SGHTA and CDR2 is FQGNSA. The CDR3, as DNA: TGTGCCAGCAGCTTTGGACGGGGGATCTCCTACGAGCAGTACTTC. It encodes CASSFGRGISYEQYF.